This is a list of T cell receptor beta chains from one sample in a study of T-cell memory formation after mild COVID-19. Each CDR3 protein is one row after TCRdb ran MiXCR on the 5' RACE reads. The repertoire holds a few hundred thousand distinct CDR3 sequences, with 27% as singletons. Sequences were obtained from PBMCs or a T cell subset sorted from them (not recorded which). The receptors derive from an adult woman who had mild COVID-19 (a few samples of this study predate the infection). Cell type and time point are not known. CDR3s include the opening cysteine and the closing phenylalanine or tryptophan. A D gene is named only where the DNA matches it firmly. A row's size may be missing; if present it is once, few, many or a size class.

>.|TRBD2|TRBV4-1|TRBJ2-1|16
CASSSPGTSGRDEQFF
TGCGCCAGCAGCTCGCCCGGGACTAGCGGGAGGGATGAGCAGTTCTTC
>many|.|TRBV2|TRBJ2-7|14
CASKIQGTAYEQYF
TGTGCCAGCAAGATACAGGGTACCGCCTACGAGCAGTACTTC
>.|.|TRBV6-1|TRBJ1-2|14
CASSEERGVYGYTF
TGTGCCAGCAGTGAGGAGCGGGGCGTCTATGGCTACACCTTC
>.|.|TRBV12-3/TRBV12-4|TRBJ2-3|13
CASSRRGSDTQYF
TGTGCCAGCAGCCGCCGGGGGAGCGATACGCAGTATTTT
>few|.|TRBV5-5|TRBJ1-1|16
CASSTTLGASGTEAFF
TGTGCCAGCAGTACCACTTTGGGGGCTTCAGGCACTGAAGCTTTCTTT
>few|.|TRBV7-9|TRBJ1-1|13
CASSLTDNTEAFF
TGTGCCAGCAGCTTAACAGATAACACTGAAGCTTTCTTT
>few|TRBD1|TRBV6-1|TRBJ1-1|13
CASTRQGNTEAFF
TGTGCCAGCACCCGACAGGGTAACACTGAAGCTTTCTTT
>.|.|TRBV30|TRBJ1-1|15
CAWTLLGEGSTEAFF
TGTGCCTGGACCTTATTAGGGGAAGGCAGCACTGAAGCTTTCTTT
>many|.|TRBV12-3/TRBV12-4|TRBJ2-7|14
CASSLGTFTYEQYF
TGTGCCAGCAGTTTAGGGACCTTCACCTACGAGCAGTACTTC
>.|.|TRBV2|TRBJ1-1|13
CASSVSPNTEAFF
TGTGCCAGCAGTGTTAGCCCGAACACTGAAGCTTTCTTT
>few|TRBD2|TRBV9|TRBJ2-1|16
CASSIHSSRGGNEQFF
TGTGCCAGCAGCATACACTCCTCGCGGGGGGGCAATGAGCAGTTCTTC
>few|.|TRBV18|TRBJ1-1|15
CASSPRQTINTEAFF
TGTGCCAGCTCACCACGACAGACGATAAACACTGAAGCTTTCTTT
>.|.|TRBV27|TRBJ2-7|13
CASSLSRNYEQYF
TGTGCCAGCAGTTTAAGTCGAAACTACGAGCAGTACTTC
>few|.|TRBV6-2/TRBV6-3|TRBJ2-2|13
CASSYQDTGELFF
TGTGCCAGCAGTTACCAGGACACCGGGGAGCTGTTTTTT
>.|.|TRBV12-3/TRBV12-4|TRBJ1-2|14
CASSLGQDYYGYTF
TGTGCCAGCAGTTTAGGACAGGACTACTATGGCTACACCTTC
>few|TRBD1|TRBV12-3/TRBV12-4|TRBJ2-1|16
CASSSAGTGSYNEQFF
TGTGCCAGCAGCTCAGCCGGGACAGGGAGTTACAATGAGCAGTTCTTC
>.|.|TRBV6-2/TRBV6-3|TRBJ2-1|13
CASQRDSYNEQFF
TGTGCCAGCCAAAGGGATTCCTACAATGAGCAGTTCTTC
>many|TRBD1|TRBV6-6|TRBJ2-1|14
CASSQRQGLNEQFF
TGTGCCAGCAGCCAAAGACAGGGTCTCAATGAGCAGTTCTTC
>.|.|TRBV11-3|TRBJ2-2|12
CASSSLMMGTFF
TGTGCCAGCAGCTCTCTAATGATGGGGACGTTTTTT
>few|.|TRBV24-1|TRBJ2-7|12
CATSDGGLEQYF
TGTGCCACCAGTGATGGCGGTTTGGAGCAGTACTTC
>few|TRBD1|TRBV6-2/TRBV6-3|TRBJ1-1|13
CAIKTGGWTEAFF
TGTGCCATCAAGACAGGGGGCTGGACTGAAGCTTTCTTT
>few|.|TRBV7-3|TRBJ2-6|17
CASSQTLHSSGANVLTF
TGTGCCAGCAGTCAAACACTCCACAGCTCTGGGGCCAACGTCCTGACTTTC
>.|.|TRBV25-1|TRBJ2-7|11
CASGGIYEQYF
TGTGCCAGCGGGGGGATCTACGAGCAGTACTTC
>.|TRBD1|TRBV5-5|TRBJ2-7|17
CASSSLPYGTGSYEQYF
TGTGCCAGCAGCTCGCTCCCCTACGGGACAGGGTCCTACGAGCAGTACTTC
>.|TRBD1|TRBV6-6|TRBJ1-1|15
CASSRPGTANTEAFF
TGTGCCAGCAGCAGACCCGGGACAGCGAACACTGAAGCTTTCTTT
>.|.|TRBV6-6|TRBJ1-3|16
CASSYAGKPLEDTIYF
TGTGCCAGCAGTTACGCGGGAAAGCCTCTTGAGGACACCATATATTTT
>many|.|TRBV7-2|TRBJ2-3|17
CASSSQGLLRSTDTQYF
TGTGCCAGCAGCTCACAAGGACTTCTTCGGAGCACAGATACGCAGTATTTT
>few|TRBD2|TRBV12-3/TRBV12-4|TRBJ2-3|14
CASSNSGKTDTQYF
TGTGCCAGCAGCAATAGCGGGAAGACAGATACGCAGTATTTT
>.|.|TRBV5-1|TRBJ1-2|15
CASSWDTSISYGYTF
TGCGCCAGCAGCTGGGACACATCGATCTCCTATGGCTACACCTTC
>.|.|TRBV28|TRBJ2-2|13
CASSFGWAGELFF
TGTGCCAGCAGTTTTGGGTGGGCCGGGGAGCTGTTTTTT
>many|.|TRBV7-8|TRBJ1-2|14
CASSLDLATQSYTF
TGTGCCAGCAGCTTAGATCTGGCCACCCAAAGCTACACCTTC
>few|TRBD1|TRBV19|TRBJ1-5|16
CASSGYRGGVNQPQHF
TGTGCCAGTAGTGGGTACAGGGGGGGCGTGAATCAGCCCCAGCATTTT
>few|.|TRBV5-1|TRBJ1-6|12
CASRGGGSPLHF
TGCGCCAGCAGAGGCGGGGGTTCACCCCTCCACTTT
>few|.|TRBV2|TRBJ1-6|15
CASSGGQNYNSPLHF
TGTGCCAGCAGTGGGGGGCAGAACTATAATTCACCCCTCCACTTT
>.|.|TRBV20-1|TRBJ1-2|12
CSARQSFYGYTF
TGCAGTGCTAGGCAGAGCTTCTATGGCTACACCTTC
>.|.|TRBV7-6|TRBJ2-1|15
CASSPVSGPVNEQFF
TGTGCCAGCAGCCCCGTATCAGGCCCCGTCAATGAGCAGTTCTTC
>.|TRBD1|TRBV5-1|TRBJ2-7|14
CASSDSGTGDYLIF
TGCGCCAGCAGCGATTCCGGGACAGGGGATTACCTAATTTTC
>.|TRBD1|TRBV11-1|TRBJ2-6|20
CASSLRDSLSPSSGANVLTF
TGTGCCAGCAGCCTCCGGGACAGCCTAAGCCCGTCCTCTGGGGCCAACGTCCTGACTTTC
>few|.|TRBV7-9|TRBJ1-1|12
CASSSNSAEAFF
TGTGCCAGCAGCTCTAACTCGGCTGAAGCTTTCTTT
>.|TRBD2|TRBV9|TRBJ2-7|16
CASSVVQISGTYEQYF
TGTGCCAGCAGCGTAGTGCAAATTAGCGGGACCTACGAGCAGTACTTC
>.|TRBD2|TRBV4-2|TRBJ2-3|18
CASSPSGLAGDSTDTQYF
TGTGCCAGCAGCCCCTCCGGACTAGCGGGGGATAGCACAGATACGCAGTATTTT
>.|TRBD2|TRBV7-2|TRBJ2-5|17
CASSLGTSGIVRETQYF
TGTGCCAGCAGTCTTGGGACTAGCGGGATAGTGAGGGAGACCCAGTACTTC
>.|.|TRBV7-2|TRBJ2-7|15
CASSFRQSVGYEQYF
TGTGCCAGCAGCTTTCGACAGTCGGTGGGCTACGAGCAGTACTTC
>.|.|TRBV19|TRBJ2-1|16
CASSIGRGVRMDEQFF
TGTGCCAGTAGTATCGGAAGGGGCGTTAGGATGGATGAGCAGTTCTTC
>.|TRBD1|TRBV4-1|TRBJ1-2|16
CASSQIGQAPRYGYTF
TGCGCCAGCAGTCAGATCGGACAGGCCCCTCGCTATGGCTACACCTTC
>once|.|TRBV24-1|TRBJ1-2|12
CATSDFRGGYTF
TGTGCCACCAGTGATTTCAGGGGAGGCTACACCTTC
>.|TRBD1|TRBV7-2|TRBJ2-5|16
CASSFPDRDSQETQYF
TGTGCCAGCAGCTTCCCAGACAGGGATTCCCAAGAGACCCAGTACTTC
>.|TRBD2|TRBV28|TRBJ2-3|15
CASSLRREGRGTQYF
TGTGCCAGCAGCTTAAGGCGGGAGGGCCGGGGTACGCAGTATTTT
>.|.|TRBV4-1|TRBJ2-2|16
CASSQDSTLQGGELFF
TGCGCCAGCAGCCAAGATTCAACATTGCAGGGCGGGGAGCTGTTTTTT
>.|.|TRBV20-1|TRBJ1-2|16
CSAKARGDGTNYGYTF
TGCAGTGCCAAGGCCCGGGGCGACGGCACTAACTATGGCTACACCTTC
>.|.|TRBV6-5|TRBJ1-2|14
CASSRGQGGIGYTF
TGTGCCAGCAGTAGGGGACAAGGGGGAATCGGTTACACCTTC
>few|TRBD1|TRBV7-2|TRBJ1-2|16
CASSLGGQGAYYGYTF
TGTGCCAGCAGCTTAGGGGGACAGGGGGCCTACTATGGCTACACCTTC
>.|.|TRBV3-1|TRBJ2-5|14
CASSQSRGQETQYF
TGTGCCAGCAGCCAGTCCCGGGGACAAGAGACCCAGTACTTC
>.|.|TRBV15|TRBJ2-5|14
CATSRGREPETQYF
TGTGCCACCAGCAGAGGGCGGGAACCAGAGACCCAGTACTTC